This T cell receptor beta chain is from a study of blood T cell repertoires in COVID-19. At the level of the study: Nucleic acid was either cDNA or gDNA, and it came from T cells, B-cell-depleted T cells, or PBMCs.

This CDR3 region has 15 residues. The V gene end was trimmed by 0 bases and the J gene end by 5 bases; junction bases not matched to a gene: 5. Germline V CDR1 and CDR2: SGHTS, YDEGEE. Profiled with immunoSEQ multiplex PCR; TCRdb holds only in-frame clones, not every one. The data show 150,000 to 200,000 clones, 80% to 85% seen once. Specimen: peripheral blood. The source is a young woman with acute or convalescent COVID-19. The chain recombines TRBV5-8 with TRBJ2-3; 8 bases are a match to TRBD1. The DNA for the CDR3 is TGTGCCAGCAGCTTGGGACAGGGGAAAGGAGATACGCAGTATTTT. Its translation: CASSLGQGKGDTQYF.